What follows describes a single T cell receptor (beta chain). Its cognate antigen is unknown. This specimen belongs to a study of OX40 agonist ivuxolimab in advanced cancers. Overall study: The patients' treatment was ivuxolimab, an agonistic anti-OX40 (CD134) antibody. Study-wide results and caveats: At doses 0.1 to 3.0 mg/kg, CD4+ and CD8+ clones expanded.

The CDR3 has 13 amino acids. V gave up 3 bases and J gave up 5 bases, with 7 bases separating them. Germline values: CDR1 KGHSH, CDR2 LQKENI. Using immunoSEQ multiplex PCR, the repertoire was profiled, and TCRdb retains in-frame clones only, with some absent. The repertoire holds tens of thousands of clones, around 84% seen once, with roughly 1% in the top ten. The sequence was obtained from an adult with an advanced solid tumor such as melanoma, head and neck, liver or kidney cancer. The specimen was CD4+ or CD8+ T cells sorted from blood, collected in a trial of the OX40 agonist ivuxolimab. This rearrangement joins TRBV18 to TRBJ2-2; D unclear. The CDR3 nucleotides are TGTGCCAGCTCACCGGGTCTTACCGGGGAGCTGTTTTTT. This sequence encodes CASSPGLTGELFF.